These 8 T cell receptor beta chains share one sample of origin, sequenced in a study of control samples from healthy donors and cancer patients (dated by TCRdb to 2019 to 2021). Receptor amplification or capture employed the immunoSEQ multiplex PCR assay. Held by TCRdb, this immuneACCESS table contains in-frame sequences only and omits some clones. Under half of the omission traces to an unresolved V gene where checked; the cause of the rest is unknown. In this sample the table shows roughly 400,000 clones, 75% to 95% of which occur a single time. The ten largest clones represent 5% to 7% of the sample. Sequenced: PBMCs. The receptors come from a man between 40 and 49 years old with head and neck cancer.

This clone was found many times. This sample also contains other DNA sequences that code for the same CDR3. CDR3 DNA: TGTGCCTGGAGTGTAAGGGGGCCCCAAGGAGACCAGCCCCAGCATTTT. Amino acid sequence: CAWSVRGPQGDQPQHF. This chain joins TRBV30 and TRBJ1-5; 7 positions match TRBD1. With V trimmed by 0 bases and J by 7 bases, 12 bases remained unmatched. The CDR3 consists of 16 residues. The V gene's germline CDR1 is GTSNPN and CDR2 SVGIG (reference sequence). Combining the CDR3 with reference TRBV30 and TRBJ1-5 gives the whole variable domain SQTIHQWPATLVQPVGSPLSLECTVEGTSNPNLYWYRQAAGRGLQLLFYSVGIGQISSEVPQNLSASRPQDRQFILSSKKLLLSDSGFYLCAWSVRGPQGDQPQHFGDGTRLSIL.

This chain connects TRBV11-2 to TRBJ1-6; the D gene is possibly TRBD1 (5 bases). The CDR3 extends over 15 amino acids. Trimming left V 2 bases short and J 9 bases short, with 14 bases between. The germline CDR1 and CDR2 sequences are SGHAT and FQNNGV. CDR3 DNA sequence: TGTGCCAGCAGCTTACGTGGGGCCGGGGCTTCACCCCTCCACTTT. Translated: CASSLRGAGASPLHF.

V is TRBV7-3 and J is TRBJ2-3; D remains ambiguous. V gave up 4 bases and J gave up 4 bases, with 9 bases separating them. Germline V gene data show CDR1 as SGHTA and CDR2 as FQGTGA. The CDR3 consists of 13 residues. Written as DNA, the CDR3 is TGTGCCAGCAGCTCCCACTCGCCAGATACGCAGTATTTT. This gives the protein CASSSHSPDTQYF.

J is TRBJ2-7 and V is TRBV6-5; D is unresolved. This CDR3 has 14 residues. Germline V lookup: CDR1 MNHEY, CDR2 SVGAGI. Trimming cost V 2 bases and J 2 bases, with 10 bases left between them. Here the CDR3 reads CASSYVGGTYEQYF. Here the CDR3 DNA reads TGTGCCAGCAGTTACGTGGGCGGCACCTACGAGCAGTACTTC.

V is TRBV10-3 and J is TRBJ2-2; 8 nucleotides match TRBD2. The CDR3 has 15 amino acids. In germline, CDR1 is ENHRY, CDR2 SYGVKD. The J segment lost 4 bases and the V segment lost 7 bases, leaving 8 bases of the junction unmatched. The CDR3 is CAITGGRGVTGELFF. DNA for the CDR3: TGTGCCATCACGGGGGGGCGCGGAGTCACCGGGGAGCTGTTTTTT.

This clone was counted a few times. The rearrangement links TRBV7-2 to TRBJ2-4; D is unresolved. This CDR3 spans 15 amino acids. V lost 3 bases, J lost 5 bases, and 14 bases lay in between. Germline loops: CDR1 SGHTA, CDR2 FQGNSA. The CDR3 nucleotides read TGTGCCAGCAGCTTTTCCTTGGGCCCCCAAAACATTCAGTACTTC. Its translation is CASSFSLGPQNIQYF.

V is TRBV28 and J is TRBJ2-2; 7 positions match TRBD1. The germline gives CDR1 MDHEN, CDR2 SYDVKM. The ends lost 3 bases at V and 1 base at J; junction bases unmatched: 2. The CDR3 consists of 15 residues. The CDR3 loop reads CASSFRDRNTGELFF. As DNA, the CDR3 is TGTGCCAGCAGTTTTCGGGACAGGAACACCGGGGAGCTGTTTTTT.

V gene TRBV27 combines with J gene TRBJ1-2; 8 positions match TRBD1. Germline V gene lookup returns CDR1 MNHEY and CDR2 SMNVEV (reference sequence). V lost 3 bases, J lost 7 bases, and 7 bases stayed unmatched. This CDR3 has 14 amino acids. CDR3 protein: CASSFGTGASGYTF. DNA for the CDR3: TGTGCCAGCAGTTTCGGGACAGGCGCTTCTGGCTACACCTTC.